This record looks at one TCR beta chain sequence and its context. Its antigen is not yet known. The input lacks base qualities; no much larger clone sits a single base away. V ends up 0 bases short and J 0 bases short, with an unmatched junction base count of 16. From cysteine to phenylalanine, the CDR3 is 23 amino acids long. CDR3 DNA is the only sequence kept; it has 69 bases, read in frame from the first base. CDR1 KGHDR and CDR2 SFDVKD are derived from the germline V gene. TCRbeta CDR3 regions were amplified from genomic DNA using the immunoSEQ Assay, a bias-controlled multiplex PCR. In the source study's methods: The number of nucleated cells in each sample was estimated by amplification of reference gene primers within the assay. Sequence reads were collapsed and filtered to measure the absolute abundance of every unique TCRbeta CDR3 rearrangement. For each sample, productive Simpson clonality was calculated by taking the square root of Simpson's diversity index across productive rearrangements. Held by TCRdb, this immuneACCESS table contains in-frame sequences only and omits some clones. Under half of the omission traces to an unresolved V gene where checked; the cause of the rest is unknown. That table is the source of V, J and clone size, and D and trimming were worked out from the DNA. For this sample the table gives roughly 99,000 clones, of which roughly 78% were detected only once. The top ten constitute 15% to 20% of the sample.

This record comes from a study of blood T cell repertoires in COVID-19 (dated by TCRdb to 2020 to 2021). Regarding the research as a whole: Collaborator samples came from the United States, Italy and Spain and covered acute and convalescent phases of COVID-19. The samples were drawn from the first 160 participants of the ongoing ImmuneRACE study and from 1,200 or so subjects provided by 6 global collaborators. The prospective study material was composed of cDNA or gDNA derived from T cells, B-cell-depleted T cells, or PBMCs. A freely available public database, intended as a resource for researchers studying the immune response to SARS-CoV-2, is where the repertoires were released. Where available, HLA class I and class II types were taken from metadata supplied by the sample provider and were not determined by assay-based typing. Nearly every sample came with metadata listing a de-identified subject ID, COVID-19 status, age in years and sex. The dataset comprised deeply sampled blood TCRbeta repertoires from subjects exposed to, actively infected with, or recovered from COVID-19. Results the study describes overall, beyond this receptor: The quantity of clinical and demographic metadata differed by source and by participant and was supplied without curation.

Collaborating institutions collected whole blood in K2EDTA tubes following their own protocols. For TCRbeta analysis, collaborators shipped samples in one of three forms: frozen whole blood, isolated PBMCs, or DNA extracted from either of those sample types. The specimen was peripheral blood. The clonotype comes from a woman older than 75 with active or convalescent COVID-19. The chain is assembled from TRBV24-1 and TRBJ2-3; the junction holds 14 bases that match TRBD2. The sequence in DNA is TGTGCCACCAGTGATTTGCGACTTCGGACTAGCGGGAGGTGTGTAGGTAGCACAGATACGCAGTATTTT. This sequence encodes CATSDLRLRTSGRCVGSTDTQYF.